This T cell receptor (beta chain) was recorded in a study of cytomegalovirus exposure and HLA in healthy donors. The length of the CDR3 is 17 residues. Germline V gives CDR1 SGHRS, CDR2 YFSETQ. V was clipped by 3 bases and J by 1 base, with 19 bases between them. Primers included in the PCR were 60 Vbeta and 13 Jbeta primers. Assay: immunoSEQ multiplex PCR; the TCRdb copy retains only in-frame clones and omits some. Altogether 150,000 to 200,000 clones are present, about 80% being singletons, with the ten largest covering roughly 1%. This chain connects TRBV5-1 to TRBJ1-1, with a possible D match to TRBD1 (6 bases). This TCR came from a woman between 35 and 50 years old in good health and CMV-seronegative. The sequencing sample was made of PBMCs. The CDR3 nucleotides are TGCGCCAGCAGCTCCACATATAGGACAGATCAGAACACTGAAGCTTTCTTT. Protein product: CASSSTYRTDQNTEAFF.